This paragraph reports one TCR beta chain. Its target is unknown. The germline V gene has CDR1 SGHRS and CDR2 YFSETQ. V lost 0 bases and J lost 6, with 11 bases in between. This CDR3 comprises 14 residues. These data originate in a study of shared clonotypes between healthy human individuals. As for the study in general: Donors consisted of two women and a few men between 18 and 49. Three plates were used per donor for CD4 naive, three for CD4 memory, two for CD8 naive and one for CD8 memory.

In the original analysis: Filtering differed for immunoSEQ, which gave only junction sequences without quality scores. The data were produced by immunoSEQ multiplex PCR, yet TCRdb's version contains in-frame clones alone and is incomplete. V, J and clone size reflect that table, while D and trimming were determined from the DNA. The data hold about a million clones, with more than 75% observed a single time. The study's findings and limits: A small donor pool kept down the genetic and exposure-history diversity that was represented.

The sequence was collected from a man aged 18 to 29 in good health. Source material: memory CD4+ T cells sorted from blood. Subset specified: CD45RA-negative fraction. V and J are TRBV5-1 and TRBJ2-3; TRBD2 is a possible D gene (5 bases). CDR3: CASSLELAGDTQYF. For the CDR3, the DNA is TGCGCCAGCAGCTTGGAGCTAGCTGGCGATACGCAGTATTTT.